This T cell receptor (beta chain) originates from a study of blood T cell repertoires in COVID-19. Background on the study: Sources were T cells, B-cell-depleted T cells, or PBMCs; the material itself was cDNA or gDNA.

Original data processing: Researchers report that nucleated cell counts were estimated from reference gene primer amplification. TCRdb's table, derived via immunoSEQ multiplex PCR, lists solely in-frame clones and lacks some. The V and J calls and clone size are taken from that table; D and trimming were inferred from the DNA. The sample has over 35,000 clones; 92% are singletons. Between the trimmed V and J ends, which lost 10 bases and 2 bases, there was a span of 18 bases. Germline V CDR1 and CDR2: MNHEY, SMNVEV (reference sequence). This CDR3 has 15 amino acids. This sequence originates from a man in his forties or fifties with active COVID-19. The gene calls are TRBV27 and TRBJ2-1; possible D gene TRBD1, 6 bases. The sequencing sample was made of peripheral blood. The CDR3 here is CATMPMDSTYNEQFF. The CDR3 coding sequence is TGTGCCACCATGCCGATGGACAGCACCTACAATGAGCAGTTCTTC.